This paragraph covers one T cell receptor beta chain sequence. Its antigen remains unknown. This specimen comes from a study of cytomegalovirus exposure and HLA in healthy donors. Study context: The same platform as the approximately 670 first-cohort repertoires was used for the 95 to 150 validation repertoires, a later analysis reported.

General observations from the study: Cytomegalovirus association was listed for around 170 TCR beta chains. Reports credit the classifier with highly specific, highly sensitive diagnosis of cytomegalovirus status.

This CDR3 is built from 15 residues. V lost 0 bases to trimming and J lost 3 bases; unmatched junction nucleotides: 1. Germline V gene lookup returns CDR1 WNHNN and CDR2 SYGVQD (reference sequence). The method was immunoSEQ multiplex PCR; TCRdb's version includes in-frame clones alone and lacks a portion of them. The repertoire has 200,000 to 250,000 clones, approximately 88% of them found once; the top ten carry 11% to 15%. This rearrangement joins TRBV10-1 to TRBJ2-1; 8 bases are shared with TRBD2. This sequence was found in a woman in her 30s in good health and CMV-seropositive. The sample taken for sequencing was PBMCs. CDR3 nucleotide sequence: TGCGCCAGCAGTGAGTCGAGCGGGAGCTACAATGAGCAGTTCTTC. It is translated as CASSESSGSYNEQFF.